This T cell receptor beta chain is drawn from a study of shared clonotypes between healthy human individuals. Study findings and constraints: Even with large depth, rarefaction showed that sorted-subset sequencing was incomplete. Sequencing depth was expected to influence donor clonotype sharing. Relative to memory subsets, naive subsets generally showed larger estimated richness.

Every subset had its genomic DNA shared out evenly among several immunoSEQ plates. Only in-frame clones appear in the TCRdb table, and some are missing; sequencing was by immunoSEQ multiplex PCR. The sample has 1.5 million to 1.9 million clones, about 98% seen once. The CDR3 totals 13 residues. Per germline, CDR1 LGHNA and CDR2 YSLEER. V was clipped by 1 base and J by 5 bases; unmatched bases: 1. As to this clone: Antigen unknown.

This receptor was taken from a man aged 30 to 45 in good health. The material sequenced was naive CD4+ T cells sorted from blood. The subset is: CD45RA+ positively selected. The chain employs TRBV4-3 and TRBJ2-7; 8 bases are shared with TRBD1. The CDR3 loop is CASSQVQGDEQYF. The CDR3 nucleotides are TGCGCCAGCAGCCAAGTACAGGGGGACGAGCAGTACTTC.